The TCR beta chain described here comes from a study of blood T cell repertoires in COVID-19. Background on the study: Acute-phase and convalescent COVID-19 samples originated in the United States, Italy and Spain. From T cells, B-cell-depleted T cells, or PBMCs came the material, which was cDNA or gDNA.

The CDR3 contains 13 residues. Germline V lookup: CDR1 PRHDT, CDR2 FYEKMQ (reference sequence). V was clipped by 5 bases and J by 2 bases, with 8 bases between them. In the original analysis: Quantification of nucleated cells was approximated via reference gene primer amplification. The assay was immunoSEQ multiplex PCR, and TCRdb's table has in-frame clones only and misses some. V and J calls and clone size are as listed in that table; D and trimming were resolved from the DNA. This sample has about 120,000 clones, with about 92% found just once. Sequenced sample: peripheral blood. The V call is TRBV13, the J call TRBJ2-3; unclear D gene. The sequence came from a man in his fifties or sixties with active COVID-19. The CDR3 reads CASSPSSTDTQYF. Here the CDR3 DNA reads TGTGCCAGCAGCCCCTCGTCCACAGATACGCAGTATTTT.